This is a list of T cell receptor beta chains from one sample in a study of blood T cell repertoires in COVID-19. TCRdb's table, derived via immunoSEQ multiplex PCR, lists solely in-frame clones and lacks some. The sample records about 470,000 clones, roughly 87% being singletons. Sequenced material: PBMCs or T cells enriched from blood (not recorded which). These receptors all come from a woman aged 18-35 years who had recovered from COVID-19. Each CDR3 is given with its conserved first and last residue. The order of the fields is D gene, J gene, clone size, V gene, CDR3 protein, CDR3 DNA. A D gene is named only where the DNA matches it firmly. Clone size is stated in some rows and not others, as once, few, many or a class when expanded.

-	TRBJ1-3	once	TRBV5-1	CASSPGGFSGNTIYF	TGCGCCAGCAGCCCGGGGGGGTTCTCTGGAAACACCATATATTTT
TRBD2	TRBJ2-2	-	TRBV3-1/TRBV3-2	CASSPHTSGGLTGELFF	TGTGCCAGCAGCCCCCATACTAGCGGGGGCCTCACCGGGGAGCTGTTTTTT
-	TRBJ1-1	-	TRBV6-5	CASGGPRTAFF	TGTGCCAGCGGGGGCCCACGGACGGCTTTCTTT
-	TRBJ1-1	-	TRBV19	CASSIAPLQQAFF	TGTGCCAGTAGTATTGCTCCATTACAGCAAGCTTTCTTT
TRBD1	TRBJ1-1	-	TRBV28	CASKPRGQTNTEAFF	TGTGCCAGCAAACCCAGGGGACAGACAAACACTGAAGCTTTCTTT
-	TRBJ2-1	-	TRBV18	CASSPSGGSNEQFF	TGTGCCAGCTCACCGTCCGGCGGGTCCAATGAGCAGTTCTTC
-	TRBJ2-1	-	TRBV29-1	CSVEDRLSQFF	TGCAGCGTTGAAGACCGGTTGAGCCAGTTCTTC
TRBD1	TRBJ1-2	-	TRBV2	CASSEVYRGPDYGYTF	TGTGCCAGCAGTGAAGTCTACAGGGGTCCGGACTATGGCTACACCTTC
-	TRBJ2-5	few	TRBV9	CASSVGPSAETQYF	TGTGCCAGCAGCGTAGGTCCTAGCGCAGAGACCCAGTACTTC
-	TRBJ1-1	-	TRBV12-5	CASGVDTRAFF	TGTGCTAGTGGTGTGGACACCAGAGCTTTCTTT
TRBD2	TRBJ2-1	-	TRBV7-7	CASSLGRDLYNEQFF	TGTGCCAGCAGCTTGGGGAGGGACCTATACAATGAGCAGTTCTTC
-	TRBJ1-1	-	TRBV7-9	CASSNMNTEAFF	TGTGCCAGCAGCAACATGAACACTGAAGCTTTCTTT
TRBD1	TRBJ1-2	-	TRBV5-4	CASSSGQDANYGYTF	TGTGCCAGCAGCTCAGGACAGGACGCTAACTATGGCTACACCTTC
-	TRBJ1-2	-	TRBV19	CASQRQAFYGYTF	TGTGCCAGCCAAAGACAGGCATTCTATGGCTACACCTTC
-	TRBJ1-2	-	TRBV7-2	CASSFSGGNYGYTF	TGTGCCAGCAGCTTTTCGGGAGGGAACTATGGCTACACCTTC
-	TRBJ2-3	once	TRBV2	CASSEDRNTDTQYF	TGTGCCAGCAGTGAAGACAGGAACACAGATACGCAGTATTTT
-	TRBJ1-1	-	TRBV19	CASSIPDTEAFF	TGTGCCAGTAGTATACCCGACACTGAAGCTTTCTTT
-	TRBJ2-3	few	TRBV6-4	CASSDAGHTDTQYF	TGTGCCAGCAGTGACGCGGGTCACACAGATACGCAGTATTTT
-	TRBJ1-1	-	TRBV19	CASSSILLNTEAFF	TGTGCCAGTAGTTCTATTTTATTGAACACTGAAGCTTTCTTT
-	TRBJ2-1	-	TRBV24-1	CATSDFGGAGDEQFF	TGTGCCACCAGTGACTTTGGGGGGGCCGGCGATGAGCAGTTCTTC
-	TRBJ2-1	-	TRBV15	CATSRGHPGGSYNEQFF	TGTGCCACCAGCAGGGGTCACCCAGGGGGGTCCTACAATGAGCAGTTCTTC
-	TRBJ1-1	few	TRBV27	CASSLLQGEAFF	TGTGCCAGCAGTTTATTGCAGGGAGAAGCTTTCTTT
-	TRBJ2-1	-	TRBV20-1	CSARVLDEQFF	TGCAGTGCTAGAGTTCTTGATGAGCAGTTCTTC
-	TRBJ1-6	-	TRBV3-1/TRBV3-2	CASSRRTTFSSEYNSPLHF	TGTGCCAGCAGCCGAAGAACGACTTTTTCCTCAGAATATAATTCACCCCTCCACTTT
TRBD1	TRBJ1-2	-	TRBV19	CASSIDGTVYGYTF	TGTGCCAGTAGTATAGATGGGACAGTCTATGGCTACACCTTC
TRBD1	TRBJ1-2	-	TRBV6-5	CASSAGTDLYGYTF	TGTGCCAGCAGCGCCGGGACAGATCTCTATGGCTACACCTTC
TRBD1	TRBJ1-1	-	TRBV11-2	CASSVQGGTEAFF	TGTGCCAGCAGCGTCCAGGGGGGTACTGAAGCTTTCTTT
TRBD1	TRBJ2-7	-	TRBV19	CASSRDSNYEQYF	TGTGCCAGTAGCCGGGACAGTAACTACGAGCAGTACTTC
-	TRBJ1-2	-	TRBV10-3	CAISEGQGNARYGYTF	TGTGCCATCAGTGAGGGCCAGGGGAATGCCCGCTATGGCTACACCTTC
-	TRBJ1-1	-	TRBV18	CASSLGQNTEAFF	TGTGCCAGCTCACTGGGACAGAACACTGAAGCTTTCTTT
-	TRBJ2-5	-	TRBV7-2	CASSLYGSPGETQYF	TGTGCCAGCAGCTTATATGGCAGTCCAGGGGAGACCCAGTACTTC
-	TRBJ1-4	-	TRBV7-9	CASSLARGGSNEKLFF	TGTGCCAGCAGCTTAGCGAGAGGCGGATCTAATGAAAAACTGTTTTTT
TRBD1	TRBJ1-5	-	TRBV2	CASSFGQGDQPQHF	TGTGCCAGCAGTTTCGGACAGGGGGATCAGCCCCAGCATTTT
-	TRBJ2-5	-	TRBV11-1	CASSFSETQYF	TGTGCCAGCAGCTTCTCCGAGACCCAGTACTTC
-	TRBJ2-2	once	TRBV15	CATSLFRVNTGELFF	TGTGCCACCAGTCTTTTCAGGGTGAACACCGGGGAGCTGTTTTTT
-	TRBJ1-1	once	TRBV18	CASSRQEMNTEAFF	TGTGCCAGCTCCCGACAGGAGATGAACACTGAAGCTTTCTTT
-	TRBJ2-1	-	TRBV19	CASWEGGSTYNEQFF	TGTGCCAGCTGGGAGGGGGGGAGTACCTACAATGAGCAGTTCTTC
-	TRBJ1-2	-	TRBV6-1	CASSDPVSGYGYTF	TGTGCCAGCAGTGACCCGGTGTCTGGCTATGGCTACACCTTC
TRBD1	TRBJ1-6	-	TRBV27	CASRGLGTGGNSPLHF	TGTGCCAGCAGGGGTCTCGGGACAGGGGGGAATTCACCCCTCCACTTT
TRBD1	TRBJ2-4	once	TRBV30	CAWGMGQGKNIQYF	TGTGCCTGGGGAATGGGACAGGGGAAAAACATTCAGTACTTC
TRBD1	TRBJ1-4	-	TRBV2	CASSEASDRDLGLFF	TGTGCCAGCAGTGAAGCGTCGGACAGGGACCTAGGGCTGTTTTTT
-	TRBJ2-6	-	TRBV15	CATSSRANVLTF	TGTGCCACCAGCAGTAGGGCCAACGTCCTGACTTTC
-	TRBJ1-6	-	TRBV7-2	CASSLARQERKPLHF	TGTGCCAGCAGCTTAGCTCGACAGGAGCGGAAACCCCTCCACTTT
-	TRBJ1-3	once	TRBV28	CASIGRGWLSGNTIYF	TGTGCCAGCATTGGAAGGGGATGGCTCTCTGGAAACACCATATATTTT
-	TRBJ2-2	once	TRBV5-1	CASSLDGTGELFF	TGCGCCAGCAGCTTGGACGGCACCGGGGAGCTGTTTTTT
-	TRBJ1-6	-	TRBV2	CASSDPYREKGSPLHF	TGTGCCAGCAGTGATCCTTACAGGGAAAAAGGGTCACCCCTCCACTTT
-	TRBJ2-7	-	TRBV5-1	CASSFRGFDEQYF	TGCGCCAGCAGCTTCAGGGGCTTCGACGAGCAGTACTTC
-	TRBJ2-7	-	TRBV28	CASSEQGGTLYEQYF	TGTGCCAGCAGCGAACAGGGGGGGACCCTATACGAGCAGTACTTC
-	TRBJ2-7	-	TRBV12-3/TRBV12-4	CASSLYYEQYF	TGTGCCAGCAGTTTGTACTACGAGCAGTACTTC
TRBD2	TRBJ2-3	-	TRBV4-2	CASSQDVTSGGGLKDTQYF	TGTGCCAGCAGCCAAGATGTAACTAGCGGGGGGGGTTTGAAAGATACGCAGTATTTT
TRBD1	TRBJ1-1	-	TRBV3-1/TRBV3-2	CASSRRDREGEAFF	TGTGCCAGCAGCCGACGGGACAGAGAGGGTGAAGCTTTCTTT
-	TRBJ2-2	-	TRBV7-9	CASNRWETLTNTGELFF	TGTGCCAGCAATCGGTGGGAGACACTCACGAACACCGGGGAGCTGTTTTTT
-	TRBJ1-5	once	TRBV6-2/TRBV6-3	CASGPRGGNQPQHF	TGTGCCAGCGGCCCCAGGGGAGGCAATCAGCCCCAGCATTTT
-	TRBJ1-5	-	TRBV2	CASSNRNQPQHF	TGTGCCAGCAGTAATCGGAATCAGCCCCAGCATTTT